This record covers a single T cell receptor beta chain. This sample stems from a study of T cell changes during pregnancy in multiple sclerosis. Using immunoSEQ multiplex PCR, the repertoire was profiled, and TCRdb retains in-frame clones only, with some absent. The data contain roughly 57,000 clones, 90% of them seen just once; the ten biggest clones take up 3% to 3.5%. The specimen was CD8+ T cells from peripheral blood mononuclear cells, collected before pregnancy. The receptor comes from a female donor with multiple sclerosis, enrolled in a pregnancy study.

Here the CDR3 DNA reads TGTGCCAGCAGCCGACTTCAGGGTAAAGCTTTCTTT. This sequence encodes CASSRLQGKAFF. V and J are TRBV7-9 and TRBJ1-1; a possible D gene is TRBD1 (5 bases). The V gene's germline CDR1 is SEHNR and CDR2 FQNEAQ (reference sequence). V shed 5 bases and J shed 9 bases, with 13 bases lying between them. CDR3 size: 12 residues. Based on the CDR3 plus reference TRBV7-9 and TRBJ1-1, the full variable domain is DTGVSQNPRHKITKRGQNVTFRCDPISEHNRLYWYRQTLGQGPEFLTYFQNEAQLEKSRLLSDRFSAERPKGSFSTLEIQRTEQGDSAMYLCASSRLQGKAFFGQGTRLTVV.